The present entry profiles one T cell receptor beta chain with its context. Its antigen is as yet unknown. The CDR3 ends on some other residue instead of the conserved phenylalanine or tryptophan, so this is likely a read error. Trimming took off 5 bases at V and 2 bases at J, with 13 bases between the two ends. The CDR3 runs 14 residues. Three rounds of nested PCR, following a modified ARM-PCR protocol, produced the TCRbeta library. MiXCR, run by TCRdb on the multiplex PCR reads, gives a single entry per CDR3 protein. The sample has about 90,000 distinct CDR3 sequences; 61% are singletons. The data are from a study of tumor and adjacent non-tumor tissue in lung cancer. Study-level background: Patients were aged roughly 31 to 76, roughly nine men and about five women, stage I to III.

This sample's RNA came from whole unsorted tissue. Chemotherapy-naive patients with new lung cancer underwent thoracic surgery in China, August–November 2014. Study-wide results and caveats: Tumor tissue had significantly higher TCR diversity than normal lung. Shorter survival was associated with higher TCR diversity in tumors.

The chain has TRBV12-3 or TRBV12-4 and TRBJ2-7; no reliable D call. This TCR came from an older man with non-small cell lung cancer. Specimen: lung tumor tissue. The DNA for the CDR3 is TGTGCCAGCAGTCTCCGAGACCGAACCTACGAGCAGTACTTA. Translating it yields CASSLRDRTYEQYL.